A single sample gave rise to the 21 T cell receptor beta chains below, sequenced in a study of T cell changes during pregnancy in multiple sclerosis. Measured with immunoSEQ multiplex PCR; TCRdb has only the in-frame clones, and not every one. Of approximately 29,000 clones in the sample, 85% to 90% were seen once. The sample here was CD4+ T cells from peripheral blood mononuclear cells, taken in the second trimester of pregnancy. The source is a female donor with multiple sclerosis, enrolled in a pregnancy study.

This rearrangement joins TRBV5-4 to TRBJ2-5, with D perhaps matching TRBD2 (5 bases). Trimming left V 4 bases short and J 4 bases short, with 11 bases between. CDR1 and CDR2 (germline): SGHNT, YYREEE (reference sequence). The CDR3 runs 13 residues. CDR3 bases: TGTGCCAGCAGCCCCCAGGCGGGAGAGACCCAGTACTTC. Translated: CASSPQAGETQYF.

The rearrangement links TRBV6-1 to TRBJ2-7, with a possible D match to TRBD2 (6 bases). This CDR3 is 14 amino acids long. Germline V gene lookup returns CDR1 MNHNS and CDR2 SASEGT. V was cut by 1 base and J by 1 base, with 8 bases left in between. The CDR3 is CASSEVGGSYEQYF. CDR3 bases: TGTGCCAGCAGTGAAGTCGGGGGATCCTACGAGCAGTACTTC.

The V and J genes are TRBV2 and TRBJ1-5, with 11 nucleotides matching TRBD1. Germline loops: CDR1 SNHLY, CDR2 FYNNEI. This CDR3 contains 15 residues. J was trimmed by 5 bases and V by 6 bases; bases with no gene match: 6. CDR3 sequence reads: CASSERTGGYQPQHF. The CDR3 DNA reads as TGTGCCAGCAGCGAAAGGACAGGGGGCTATCAGCCCCAGCATTTT.

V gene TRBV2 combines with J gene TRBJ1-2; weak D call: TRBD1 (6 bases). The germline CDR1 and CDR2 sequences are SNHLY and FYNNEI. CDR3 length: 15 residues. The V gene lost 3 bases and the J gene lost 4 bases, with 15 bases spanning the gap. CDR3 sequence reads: CASSEWQGFGYGYTF. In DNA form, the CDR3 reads TGTGCCAGCAGTGAGTGGCAGGGGTTTGGCTATGGCTACACCTTC.

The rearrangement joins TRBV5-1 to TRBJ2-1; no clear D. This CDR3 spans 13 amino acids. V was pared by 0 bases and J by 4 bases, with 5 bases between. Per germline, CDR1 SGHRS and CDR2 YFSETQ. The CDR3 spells CASSLVLYNEQFF. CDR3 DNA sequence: TGCGCCAGCAGCTTGGTCTTGTACAATGAGCAGTTCTTC.

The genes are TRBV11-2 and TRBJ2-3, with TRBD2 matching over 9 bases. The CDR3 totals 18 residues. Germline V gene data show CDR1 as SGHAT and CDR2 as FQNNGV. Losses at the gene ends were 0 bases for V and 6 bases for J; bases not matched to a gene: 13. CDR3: CASSLDSPSAGGKDTQYF. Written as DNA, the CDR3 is TGTGCCAGCAGCTTAGATTCTCCCTCCGCGGGGGGGAAGGATACGCAGTATTTT.

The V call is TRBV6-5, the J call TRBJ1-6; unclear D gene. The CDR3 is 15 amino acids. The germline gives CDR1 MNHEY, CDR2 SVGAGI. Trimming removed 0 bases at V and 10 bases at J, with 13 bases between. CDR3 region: CASSYSIEAGSPLHF. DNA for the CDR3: TGTGCCAGCAGTTACTCGATCGAAGCGGGATCACCCCTCCACTTT.

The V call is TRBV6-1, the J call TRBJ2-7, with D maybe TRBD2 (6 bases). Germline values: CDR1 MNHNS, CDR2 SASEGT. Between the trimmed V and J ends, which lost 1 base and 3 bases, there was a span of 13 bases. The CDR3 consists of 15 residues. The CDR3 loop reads CASSEGGGDVYEQYF. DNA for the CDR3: TGTGCCAGCAGTGAAGGAGGCGGGGACGTCTACGAGCAGTACTTC.

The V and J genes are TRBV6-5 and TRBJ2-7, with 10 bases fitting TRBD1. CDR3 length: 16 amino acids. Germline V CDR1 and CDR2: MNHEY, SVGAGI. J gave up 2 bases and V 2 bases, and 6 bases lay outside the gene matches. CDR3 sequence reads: CASSYPDRGRTYEQYF. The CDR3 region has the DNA TGTGCCAGCAGTTACCCCGACAGGGGGCGAACCTACGAGCAGTACTTC.

This CDR3 is CASSRYAGAHNQPQHF. DNA of the CDR3: TGCGCCAGCAGCCGCTACGCGGGGGCGCATAATCAGCCCCAGCATTTT. V usage is TRBV4-1 and J usage is TRBJ1-5, with D perhaps TRBD1 (6 bases). With 4 bases removed from V and 4 bases from J, the gap between germline ends came to 17 bases. CDR1 is MGHRA, CDR2 YSYEKL, per germline. CDR3 length: 16 amino acids.

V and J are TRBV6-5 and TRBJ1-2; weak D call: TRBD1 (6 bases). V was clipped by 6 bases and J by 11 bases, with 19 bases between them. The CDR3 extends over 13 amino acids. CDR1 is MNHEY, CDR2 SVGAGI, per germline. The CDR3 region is CASSQAGGGKYTF. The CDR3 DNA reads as TGTGCCAGCAGCCAGGCGGGGGGCGGCAAATACACCTTC.

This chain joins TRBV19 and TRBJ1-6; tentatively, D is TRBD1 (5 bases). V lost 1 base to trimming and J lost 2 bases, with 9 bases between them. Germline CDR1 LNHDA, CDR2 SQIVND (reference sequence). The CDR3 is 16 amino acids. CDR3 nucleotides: TGTGCCAGTAGTATAGCTACAGGCGCCTATAATTCACCCCTCCACTTT. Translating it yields CASSIATGAYNSPLHF.

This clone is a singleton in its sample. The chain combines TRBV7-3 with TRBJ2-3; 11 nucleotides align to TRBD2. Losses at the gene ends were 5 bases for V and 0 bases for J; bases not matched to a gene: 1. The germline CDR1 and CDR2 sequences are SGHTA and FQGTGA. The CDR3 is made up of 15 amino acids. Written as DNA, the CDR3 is TGTGCCAGCAGCCTAGCGGGGGGAAGCACAGATACGCAGTATTTT. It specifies CASSLAGGSTDTQYF.

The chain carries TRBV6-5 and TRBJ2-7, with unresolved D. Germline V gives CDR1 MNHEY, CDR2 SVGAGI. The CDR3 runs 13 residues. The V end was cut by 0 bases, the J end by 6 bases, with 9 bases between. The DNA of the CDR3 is TGTGCCAGCAGTTACTCGCCGAGTGGCGAGCAGTACTTC. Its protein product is CASSYSPSGEQYF.

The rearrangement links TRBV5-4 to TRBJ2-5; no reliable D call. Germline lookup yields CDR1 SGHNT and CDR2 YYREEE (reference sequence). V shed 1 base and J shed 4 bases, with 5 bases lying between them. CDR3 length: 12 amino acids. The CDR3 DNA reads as TGTGCCAGCAGCTTGACAGCAGAGACCCAGTACTTC. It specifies CASSLTAETQYF.

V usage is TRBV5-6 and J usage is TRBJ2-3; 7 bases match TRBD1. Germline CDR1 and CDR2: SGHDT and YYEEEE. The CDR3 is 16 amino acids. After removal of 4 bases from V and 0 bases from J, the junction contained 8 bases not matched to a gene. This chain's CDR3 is CASSPRGTSSTDTQYF. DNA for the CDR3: TGTGCCAGCAGCCCCAGGGGGACATCTAGCACAGATACGCAGTATTTT.

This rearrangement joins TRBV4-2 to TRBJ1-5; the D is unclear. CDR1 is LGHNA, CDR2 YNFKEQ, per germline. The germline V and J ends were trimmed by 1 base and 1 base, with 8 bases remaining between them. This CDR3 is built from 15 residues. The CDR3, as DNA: TGTGCCAGCAGCCAAGGCAGCGGGAGCAATCAGCCCCAGCATTTT. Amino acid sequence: CASSQGSGSNQPQHF.

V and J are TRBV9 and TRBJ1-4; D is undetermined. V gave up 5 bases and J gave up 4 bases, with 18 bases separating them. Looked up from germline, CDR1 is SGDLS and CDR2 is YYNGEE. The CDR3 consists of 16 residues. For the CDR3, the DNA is TGTGCCAGCAGTCCATCTTTGAGCGTCAGTAATGAAAAACTGTTTTTT. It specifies CASSPSLSVSNEKLFF.

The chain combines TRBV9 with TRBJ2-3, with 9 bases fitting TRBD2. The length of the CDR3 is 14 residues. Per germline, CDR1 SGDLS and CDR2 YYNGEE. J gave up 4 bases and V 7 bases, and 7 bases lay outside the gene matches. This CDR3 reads CASCPGLASDTQYF. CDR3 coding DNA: TGTGCCAGCTGTCCTGGACTAGCGTCAGATACGCAGTATTTT.

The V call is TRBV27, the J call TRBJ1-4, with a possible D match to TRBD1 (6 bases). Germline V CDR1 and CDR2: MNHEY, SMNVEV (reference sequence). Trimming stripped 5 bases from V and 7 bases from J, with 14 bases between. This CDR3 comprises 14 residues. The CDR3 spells CASSVTGIAEKLFF. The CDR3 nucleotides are TGTGCCAGCAGTGTTACAGGGATCGCTGAAAAACTGTTTTTT.

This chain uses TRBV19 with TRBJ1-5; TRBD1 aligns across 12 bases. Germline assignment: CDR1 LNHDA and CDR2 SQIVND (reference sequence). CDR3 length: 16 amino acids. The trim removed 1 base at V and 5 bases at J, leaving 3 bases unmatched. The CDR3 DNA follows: TGTGCCAGTAGTATAGGGGGGACAGGGGGCTATCAGCCCCAGCATTTT. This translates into CASSIGGTGGYQPQHF.